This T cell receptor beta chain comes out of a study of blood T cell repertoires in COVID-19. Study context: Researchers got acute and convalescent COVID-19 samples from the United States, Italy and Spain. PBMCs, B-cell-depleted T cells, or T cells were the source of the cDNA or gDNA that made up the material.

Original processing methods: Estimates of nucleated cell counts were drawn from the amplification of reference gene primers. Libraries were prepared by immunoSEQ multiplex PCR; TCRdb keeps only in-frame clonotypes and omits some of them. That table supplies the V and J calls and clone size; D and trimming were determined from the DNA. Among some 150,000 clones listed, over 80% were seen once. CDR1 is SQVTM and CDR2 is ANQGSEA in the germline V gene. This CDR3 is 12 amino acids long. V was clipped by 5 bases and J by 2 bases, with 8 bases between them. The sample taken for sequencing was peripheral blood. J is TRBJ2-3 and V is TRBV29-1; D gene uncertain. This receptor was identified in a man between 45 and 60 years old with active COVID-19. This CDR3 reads CSVMLSTDTQYF. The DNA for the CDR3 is TGCAGCGTTATGTTATCCACAGATACGCAGTATTTT.